What follows are 32 T cell receptor beta chains derived from one specimen sequenced in a study of shared clonotypes between healthy human individuals. Repertoires were generated with immunoSEQ multiplex PCR, while TCRdb's copy carries only in-frame clones and drops some. The sample carries 2 million to 2.5 million clones, roughly 95% recorded once. Sequencing was carried out using naive CD4+ T cells sorted from blood. Subset specified: CD45RA+ positively selected. The receptor set was obtained from a young man in good health.

This clone was detected only once. The gene calls are TRBV4-1 and TRBJ1-5, with D possibly matching TRBD1 (5 bases). Per germline, CDR1 MGHRA and CDR2 YSYEKL. V gave up 6 bases and J gave up 0 bases, with 21 bases separating them. The CDR3 is made up of 18 amino acids. The CDR3 sequence: CASRGGSGADPSNQPQHF. In DNA, the CDR3 is TGCGCCAGCAGGGGGGGGAGCGGGGCCGACCCTAGCAATCAGCCCCAGCATTTT.

This chain connects TRBV11-2 to TRBJ2-2; possibly TRBD1 or TRBD2 for D (5 bases each). The CDR3 has 17 residues. CDR1 and CDR2 (germline): SGHAT, FQNNGV. The V gene lost 0 bases and the J gene lost 0 bases, with 11 bases spanning the gap. The CDR3 protein is CASSLDLEGPNTGELFF. CDR3 DNA sequence: TGTGCCAGCAGCTTAGATCTTGAGGGACCGAACACCGGGGAGCTGTTTTTT.

The V and J genes are TRBV30 and TRBJ1-2; maybe TRBD1 (6 bases). Germline assignment: CDR1 GTSNPN and CDR2 SVGIG (reference sequence). The CDR3 sequence is 15 residues long. V was cut by 1 base and J by 2 bases, with 14 bases left in between. CDR3 sequence reads: CAWSGGGGKNYGYTF. The CDR3 DNA reads TGTGCCTGGAGTGGGGGAGGGGGAAAGAACTATGGCTACACCTTC. The entire variable domain, with the rest obtained from reference TRBV30 and TRBJ1-2, is as follows: SQTIHQWPATLVQPVGSPLSLECTVEGTSNPNLYWYRQAAGRGLQLLFYSVGIGQISSEVPQNLSASRPQDRQFILSSKKLLLSDSGFYLCAWSGGGGKNYGYTFGSGTRLTVV.

The CDR3 bases are TGTGCCAGCAGACGGGACAGGGGGCTAGAGACCCAGTACTTC. Translation gives CASRRDRGLETQYF. The gene calls are TRBV7-2 and TRBJ2-5; the match to TRBD1 covers 12 bases. Per the germline V gene, CDR1 is SGHTA and CDR2 is FQGNSA. V lost 6 bases to trimming and J lost 4 bases; unmatched junction nucleotides: 3. This CDR3 is 14 amino acids long.

V is TRBV18 and J is TRBJ1-5; D may be TRBD1 (5 bases). This CDR3 is built from 18 residues. Germline V gives CDR1 KGHSH, CDR2 LQKENI. The germline V and J ends were trimmed by 8 bases and 0 bases, with 23 bases remaining between them. The CDR3 DNA is TGTGCCAGCAGATGGCAGGGAGAAACTTTCTATAGCAATCAGCCCCAGCATTTT. Translated, it gives CASRWQGETFYSNQPQHF.

The chain couples TRBV6-1 to TRBJ2-3; D remains ambiguous. The germline CDR1 and CDR2 sequences are MNHNS and SASEGT. V was shortened by 6 bases and J by 0 bases, with 13 bases between the two germline ends. The CDR3 has 15 residues. Here the CDR3 DNA reads TGTGCCAGCAGAGGTACAGCTACTAGCACAGATACGCAGTATTTT. It specifies CASRGTATSTDTQYF.

This clone was recorded only once. The gene calls are TRBV4-1 and TRBJ2-7; 7 nucleotides align to TRBD1. This CDR3 has 15 residues. Germline V gene lookup returns CDR1 MGHRA and CDR2 YSYEKL. V shed 2 bases and J 0 bases; nucleotides not matched to a gene: 4. The DNA of the CDR3 is TGCGCCAGCAGCCAATGGGGACAGACCTCCTACGAGCAGTACTTC. Amino acids: CASSQWGQTSYEQYF.

This rearrangement joins TRBV27 to TRBJ1-1; D gene uncertain. The CDR3 spans 14 residues. Trimming cost V 7 bases and J 0 bases, with 12 bases left between them. Germline CDR1 is MNHEY and CDR2 is SMNVEV (reference sequence). This CDR3 reads CASNVYPLNTEAFF. The CDR3 DNA follows: TGTGCCAGCAATGTATATCCCCTGAACACTGAAGCTTTCTTT.

The chain carries TRBV5-1 and TRBJ2-1; D gene uncertain. V was pared by 4 bases and J by 7 bases, with 12 bases between. The CDR3 is 13 residues long. In germline, CDR1 is SGHRS, CDR2 YFSETQ. The CDR3 DNA follows: TGCGCCAGCAGCCCGGCCCGTCGGAATGAGCAGTTCTTC. Protein: CASSPARRNEQFF.

The chain combines TRBV4-1 with TRBJ2-7; 10 bases are a match to TRBD2. CDR1 and CDR2 (germline): MGHRA, YSYEKL. V dropped 3 bases and J dropped 4; count of bases not matched to a gene: 6. CDR3 length: 15 residues. The CDR3 nucleotides read TGCGCCAGCAGCCACACTAGCGGGACTTCTTACGAGCAGTACTTC. Protein product: CASSHTSGTSYEQYF.

This chain joins TRBV6-1 and TRBJ1-2; D remains ambiguous. Germline V gives CDR1 MNHNS, CDR2 SASEGT. This CDR3 contains 14 residues. The V gene lost 4 bases and the J gene lost 6 bases, with 15 bases spanning the gap. CDR3 in amino acids: CASSAGPFCNGYTF. In DNA, the CDR3 is TGTGCCAGCAGTGCCGGGCCTTTCTGCAATGGCTACACCTTC.

The chain employs TRBV7-2 and TRBJ1-4, with unresolved D. This CDR3 is 16 amino acids long. V was shortened by 4 bases and J by 7 bases, with 19 bases between the two germline ends. CDR1 is SGHTA, CDR2 FQGNSA, per germline. CDR3 in amino acids: CASSSLQEARGEKLFF. As DNA, the CDR3 is TGTGCCAGCAGCTCACTCCAGGAGGCGCGGGGTGAAAAACTGTTTTTT. Full variable domain (rest looked up from reference TRBV7-2 and TRBJ1-4): GAGVSQSPSNKVTEKGKDVELRCDPISGHTALYWYRQSLGQGLEFLIYFQGNSAPDKSGLPSDRFSAERTGGSVSTLTIQRTQQEDSAVYLCASSSLQEARGEKLFFGSGTQLSVL.

CDR3 sequence: CASSPGPAQPQHF. In nucleotides, the CDR3 is TGTGCCAGCAGCCCCGGTCCTGCTCAGCCCCAGCATTTT. The rearrangement links TRBV7-9 to TRBJ1-5; D unresolved. The CDR3 covers 13 residues. Germline V gene lookup returns CDR1 SEHNR and CDR2 FQNEAQ (reference sequence). The ends were cut back, 5 bases at V and 6 bases at J, with 11 bases in the middle.

Remarks on this clone: Other DNA sequences in this specimen translate into the identical CDR3. CDR3 nucleotides: TGTGCCACCAGCAGAGATCGGTCTGGGGCCAACGTCCTGACTTTC. Its translation is CATSRDRSGANVLTF. The chain is built from TRBV15 and TRBJ2-6; D is unresolved. The CDR3 loop spans 15 amino acids. Germline-derived CDR1 and CDR2 are LNHNV and YYDKDF (reference sequence). Trimming pared 0 bases from V and 1 base from J, leaving 4 bases between.

With regard to this clone: The germline gene is not matched at one end of the junction; a read error may be the cause. The same CDR3 is also encoded by other DNA sequences in this sample. The V gene is TRBV25-1, the J gene TRBJ1-4, with 7 bases lining up with TRBD1. Germline assignment: CDR1 MGHDK and CDR2 SYGVNS. There are 15 residues in the CDR3. The CDR3 DNA is TGCGCCAGCAGTGAAAGGGGGCCAACTAATGAAAAACTGTTTTTT. It yields the protein CASSERGPTNEKLFF.

CDR3 nucleotide sequence: TGTGCCAGCATCCCGGGGGGGACGGGCTACGAGCAGTACTTC. This sequence encodes CASIPGGTGYEQYF. The V and J genes are TRBV28 and TRBJ2-7, with 8 bases matching TRBD2. The germline V gene encodes CDR1 MDHEN and CDR2 SYDVKM. Trimming removed 7 bases from V and 3 bases from J; junction bases left unmatched: 8. The CDR3 sequence is 14 residues long.

V and J are TRBV6-6 and TRBJ2-7; the D gene is possibly TRBD1 (6 bases). CDR1 and CDR2 (germline): MNHNY, SVGAGI (reference sequence). The CDR3 has 16 amino acids. V was clipped by 2 bases and J by 6 bases, with 20 bases between them. The CDR3 here is CASSYTRQDFLREQYF. CDR3 in DNA: TGTGCCAGCAGTTACACACGACAGGATTTCTTACGCGAGCAGTACTTC.

This clone occurred once. The same CDR3 is also encoded by other DNA sequences in this sample. This chain joins TRBV11-3 and TRBJ1-1; D ambiguous. The ends were cut back, 1 base at V and 5 bases at J, with 11 bases in the middle. CDR3 length equals 14 residues. Germline CDR1 SGHNT, CDR2 YENEEA. Here the CDR3 DNA reads TGTGCCAGCAGCTTAGGCGGGGTTGGAACTGAAGCTTTCTTT. Protein product: CASSLGGVGTEAFF.

The CDR3 is CASRFRLFCGHHYGYTF. DNA of the CDR3: TGTGCAAGTCGCTTCCGATTGTTTTGCGGGCATCACTATGGCTACACCTTC. The chain combines TRBV12-2 with TRBJ1-2. TRBV12-2 is noted as a pseudogene. The CDR3 totals 17 residues.

The genes are TRBV2 and TRBJ1-4; D uncertain. V dropped 4 bases and J dropped 4 bases, with 7 bases sitting between them. Germline V gene data show CDR1 as SNHLY and CDR2 as FYNNEI. The CDR3 covers 13 residues. CDR3 loop: CASSGNRNEKLFF. In DNA form, the CDR3 reads TGTGCCAGCAGTGGGAACCGTAATGAAAAACTGTTTTTT.

The chain has TRBV6-6 and TRBJ2-3; D is perhaps TRBD2 (5 bases). This CDR3 is 14 amino acids long. Trimming took 5 bases from V and 2 from J, leaving 11 bases between them. CDR1 is MNHNY, CDR2 SVGAGI, per germline (reference sequence). DNA of the CDR3: TGTGCCAGCAGTGGTCGGGGTGACACAGATACGCAGTATTTT. Residues: CASSGRGDTDTQYF.

The J gene is TRBJ1-5, the V gene TRBV12-5; 10 bases agree with TRBD1. Germline CDR1 reads LGHNT; CDR2 reads FRNRAP. The CDR3 is 17 residues long. V was pared by 0 bases and J by 6 bases, with 8 bases of the junction left unmatched. CDR3 amino acids: CASGLVWRDRGSQPQHF. The CDR3, as DNA: TGTGCTAGTGGTTTGGTATGGAGGGACAGGGGCAGTCAGCCCCAGCATTTT.

DNA of the CDR3: TGCGCCAGCCATGCAGGGTTCAGCAATGAGCAGTTCTTC. Its protein is CASHAGFSNEQFF. The gene calls are TRBV5-1 and TRBJ2-1; D is perhaps TRBD1 (5 bases). This CDR3 region has 13 residues. CDR1 is SGHRS and CDR2 is YFSETQ in the germline V gene. Trimming removed 7 bases at V and 6 bases at J, with 14 bases between.

V usage is TRBV6-6 and J usage is TRBJ1-4; D may be TRBD1 (5 bases). Germline V gene data show CDR1 as MNHNY and CDR2 as SVGAGI (reference sequence). Trimming stripped 3 bases from V and 7 bases from J, with 15 bases between. CDR3 length: 15 amino acids. CDR3 residues: CASSYGGVGLEKLFF. For the CDR3, the DNA is TGTGCCAGCAGTTATGGGGGGGTCGGCCTTGAAAAACTGTTTTTT.

As concerns this clone: This same CDR3 is encoded by further DNA sequences in the sample. The rearrangement uses TRBV5-1 and TRBJ2-7, with 7 bases lining up with TRBD1. This CDR3 has 14 residues. Germline V gives CDR1 SGHRS, CDR2 YFSETQ. The J segment lost 2 bases and the V segment lost 2 bases, leaving 4 bases of the junction unmatched. The CDR3 bases are TGCGCCAGCAGCTTAAGACAGGGAGCCTACGAGCAGTACTTC. Its translation is CASSLRQGAYEQYF.

V gene TRBV18 combines with J gene TRBJ2-3; D perhaps matches TRBD1 (5 bases). The length of the CDR3 is 16 residues. Germline V CDR1 and CDR2: KGHSH, LQKENI. Trimming took off 2 bases at V and 1 base at J, with 13 bases between the two ends. Written as DNA, the CDR3 is TGTGCCAGCTCACCATGGAGCCAAGGGGGCACAGATACGCAGTATTTT. Encoded protein: CASSPWSQGGTDTQYF. The complete variable domain, with remaining parts taken from reference TRBV18 and TRBJ2-3, reads NAGVMQNPRHLVRRRGQEARLRCSPMKGHSHVYWYRQLPEEGLKFMVYLQKENIIDESGMPKERFSAEFPKEGPSILRIQQVVRGDSAAYFCASSPWSQGGTDTQYFGPGTRLTVL.

The sample holds one count of this clone. The sample has other DNA sequences that encode this CDR3 too. The V gene is TRBV6-1, the J gene TRBJ1-2; D unclear. CDR3 length: 12 residues. Trimming removed 4 bases at V and 4 bases at J, with 7 bases between. Germline assignment: CDR1 MNHNS and CDR2 SASEGT. CDR3 nucleotides: TGTGCCAGCAGTGGAGGATCCTATGGCTACACCTTC. As protein: CASSGGSYGYTF.

The chain uses TRBV5-6 and TRBJ1-2; 9 bases match TRBD1. In germline, CDR1 is SGHDT, CDR2 YYEEEE. V lost 4 bases and J lost 3; bases outside the gene matches: 4. The CDR3 contains 14 residues. CDR3 amino acids: CASSTGGFDYGYTF. The CDR3 region has the DNA TGTGCCAGCAGCACAGGGGGCTTCGACTATGGCTACACCTTC.

CDR3 sequence reads: CASSLRDRTYEQYF. Written as DNA, the CDR3 is TGTGCCAGCAGTCTCCGGGACAGAACCTACGAGCAGTACTTC. The chain links TRBV6-5 to TRBJ2-7, with 7 bases fitting TRBD1. The trim removed 5 bases at V and 2 bases at J, leaving 6 bases unmatched. The CDR3 is made up of 14 amino acids. Germline CDR1 reads MNHEY; CDR2 reads SVGAGI.

V gene TRBV13 combines with J gene TRBJ2-1, with 9 bases fitting TRBD2. Trimming cost V 4 bases and J 0 bases; bases outside gene matches: 7. Germline V gene data show CDR1 as PRHDT and CDR2 as FYEKMQ (reference sequence). The CDR3 is made up of 17 amino acids. The CDR3 nucleotides are TGTGCCAGCAGCTGGGTAGCGGGGGCGAGCTCCTACAATGAGCAGTTCTTC. Protein sequence: CASSWVAGASSYNEQFF. The complete variable domain, with remaining parts taken from reference TRBV13 and TRBJ2-1, reads AAGVIQSPRHLIKEKRETATLKCYPIPRHDTVYWYQQGPGQDPQFLISFYEKMQSDKGSIPDRFSAQQFSDYHSELNMSSLELGDSALYFCASSWVAGASSYNEQFFGPGTRLTVL.

The gene calls are TRBV5-6 and TRBJ1-5; 12 bases agree with TRBD1. The CDR3 runs to 16 residues. Germline-derived CDR1 and CDR2 are SGHDT and YYEEEE. The V gene end was trimmed by 4 bases and the J gene end by 2 bases; junction bases not matched to a gene: 4. CDR3 sequence (DNA): TGTGCCAGCAGCGGGGGACAGGGGGCGGGCAATCAGCCCCAGCATTTT. This sequence encodes CASSGGQGAGNQPQHF.

This clone was observed a single time. This chain connects TRBV11-2 to TRBJ1-1, with no clear D. Germline-derived CDR1 and CDR2 are SGHAT and FQNNGV. This CDR3 is built from 13 residues. The V gene lost 5 bases and the J gene lost 1 base, with 8 bases spanning the gap. This CDR3 is CASSPTQNTEAFF. CDR3 in DNA: TGTGCCAGCAGCCCTACACAGAACACTGAAGCTTTCTTT.